These 14 T cell receptor beta chains originate from one sample sequenced in a study of T cell changes during pregnancy in multiple sclerosis. Sequencing used immunoSEQ multiplex PCR; TCRdb keeps in-frame clones, though not all of them. The data contain 50,000 or so clones, approximately 94% of them singletons. The sequenced sample was CD4+ T cells from peripheral blood mononuclear cells, obtained before pregnancy. Receptors originate from a female donor with multiple sclerosis, enrolled in a pregnancy study.

This chain links TRBV2 with TRBJ1-5; TRBD1 agrees at 9 bases. Trimming took 4 bases from V and 0 from J; bases not matched to a gene: 4. CDR3 length: 16 residues. Germline CDR1 reads SNHLY; CDR2 reads FYNNEI. The CDR3 protein is CASSGGQGISNQPQHF. The CDR3 DNA follows: TGTGCCAGCAGTGGTGGACAGGGGATTAGCAATCAGCCCCAGCATTTT.

The CDR3 nucleotides read TGTGCCAGCACATCAAGGGACATAAAGTATTTT. Translation: CASTSRDIKYF. The chain recombines TRBV2 with TRBJ2-3, with a possible D match to TRBD1 (6 bases). Trimming left V 7 bases short and J 13 bases short, with 15 bases between. The germline gives CDR1 SNHLY, CDR2 FYNNEI. The CDR3 loop spans 11 amino acids.

The chain joins TRBV18 to TRBJ2-3; the D gene is possibly TRBD2 (6 bases). Germline CDR1 reads KGHSH; CDR2 reads LQKENI. V was cut by 3 bases and J by 0 bases, with 10 bases left in between. CDR3 length: 15 amino acids. CDR3 region: CASSPERASTDTQYF. The CDR3 nucleotides are TGTGCCAGCTCACCTGAGCGGGCCAGCACAGATACGCAGTATTTT.

This chain joins TRBV7-8 and TRBJ2-7, with 11 bases lining up with TRBD2. Germline CDR1 is SGHVS and CDR2 is FQNEAQ. V shed 1 base, J shed 6 bases, and the junction held 17 bases outside the gene matches. The CDR3 loop spans 19 amino acids. This CDR3 is CASSLGTSGSPSQIREQYF. The CDR3 bases are TGTGCCAGCAGCTTAGGAACTAGCGGGAGCCCATCCCAGATACGCGAGCAGTACTTC.

This clone was observed a few times. The gene calls are TRBV4-3 and TRBJ2-1; D is possibly TRBD1 (5 bases). Germline assignment: CDR1 LGHNA and CDR2 YSLEER. The CDR3 has 17 amino acids. V was shortened by 0 bases and J by 6 bases, with 18 bases between the two germline ends. The DNA of the CDR3 is TGCGCCAGCAGCCAAGATCTGGGGCTCCGAGCGAGCAATGAGCAGTTCTTC. The encoded protein is CASSQDLGLRASNEQFF.

This chain uses TRBV4-1 with TRBJ2-5; D ambiguous. V was clipped by 0 bases and J by 6 bases, with 11 bases between them. This CDR3 is 14 amino acids long. Germline values: CDR1 MGHRA, CDR2 YSYEKL. The DNA of the CDR3 is TGCGCCAGCAGCCAAGATCCCGCAACACAGACCCAGTACTTC. It codes for CASSQDPATQTQYF.

The V and J genes are TRBV9 and TRBJ1-1, with 9 bases identical to TRBD1. Germline CDR1 and CDR2: SGDLS and YYNGEE. The CDR3 extends over 16 amino acids. Unmatched junction bases numbered 8, after V lost 4 bases and J lost 1 base. For the CDR3, the DNA is TGTGCCAGCAGCCCTCGGACAGGGGCAGGGAACACTGAAGCTTTCTTT. Its protein is CASSPRTGAGNTEAFF. Combining the CDR3 with reference TRBV9 and TRBJ1-1 gives the whole variable domain DSGVTQTPKHLITATGQRVTLRCSPRSGDLSVYWYQQSLDQGLQFLIQYYNGEERAKGNILERFSAQQFPDLHSELNLSSLELGDSALYFCASSPRTGAGNTEAFFGQGTRLTVV.

J is TRBJ1-4 and V is TRBV6-1, with D perhaps TRBD1 (6 bases). Germline V gene sequence: CDR1 MNHNS, CDR2 SASEGT. V lost 8 bases, J lost 8 bases, and 15 bases lay in between. The CDR3 is made up of 13 amino acids. The CDR3 nucleotides read TGTGCCAGCCGCGTACTGGACAGCGAAAAACTGTTTTTT. Translated, it gives CASRVLDSEKLFF.

The chain is built from TRBV29-1 and TRBJ2-4; 9 nucleotides match TRBD1. V shed 5 bases, J shed 0 bases, and the junction held 5 bases outside the gene matches. CDR3 length: 15 residues. Per the germline V gene, CDR1 is SQVTM and CDR2 is ANQGSEA. The DNA of the CDR3 is TGCAGCGTTTGGGACAGGGCTTTAGCCAAAAACATTCAGTACTTC. Its protein is CSVWDRALAKNIQYF.

V is TRBV15 and J is TRBJ2-5; 7 bases agree with TRBD1. This CDR3 contains 17 residues. Germline loops: CDR1 LNHNV, CDR2 YYDKDF (reference sequence). V gave up 0 bases and J gave up 2 bases; unmatched junction bases: 9. The CDR3 reads CATSRDLRTGTQETQYF. In nucleotides, the CDR3 is TGTGCCACCAGCAGAGATCTCCGGACAGGTACTCAAGAGACCCAGTACTTC.

The V and J genes are TRBV30 and TRBJ2-7, with D possibly matching TRBD2 (6 bases). CDR3 length equals 12 residues. Trimming shortened V by 1 base and J by 2 bases, and 6 bases separated the two germline ends. The V gene's germline CDR1 is GTSNPN and CDR2 SVGIG (reference sequence). The CDR3 sequence: CAWSGLAYEQYF. DNA of the CDR3: TGTGCCTGGAGTGGACTAGCCTACGAGCAGTACTTC.

The rearrangement links TRBV7-9 to TRBJ1-2, with D unresolved. This CDR3 region has 13 residues. The V end lost 5 bases, the J end lost 6 bases, and 13 bases lay between the germline ends. Germline loops: CDR1 SEHNR, CDR2 FQNEAQ (reference sequence). CDR3 DNA: TGTGCCAGCAGCAAAGGACTCACCCATGGCTACACCTTC. Translation: CASSKGLTHGYTF.

The V gene is TRBV29-1, the J gene TRBJ2-1, with TRBD2 as a possible D gene (6 bases). The germline V gene has CDR1 SQVTM and CDR2 ANQGSEA. The CDR3 covers 13 residues. The V end lost 3 bases, the J end lost 6 bases, and 12 bases lay between the germline ends. CDR3 sequence: CSVDPSGGNEQFF. The CDR3 DNA reads as TGCAGCGTTGACCCCTCCGGGGGCAATGAGCAGTTCTTC.

This sequence joins TRBV5-4 and TRBJ2-5; 9 bases agree with TRBD2. This CDR3 comprises 15 residues. Germline V lookup: CDR1 SGHNT, CDR2 YYREEE (reference sequence). Trimming removed 4 bases from V and 5 bases from J; junction bases left unmatched: 9. CDR3 sequence reads: CASSTGGGRAETQYF. DNA for the CDR3: TGTGCCAGCAGCACCGGGGGCGGGAGGGCGGAGACCCAGTACTTC.